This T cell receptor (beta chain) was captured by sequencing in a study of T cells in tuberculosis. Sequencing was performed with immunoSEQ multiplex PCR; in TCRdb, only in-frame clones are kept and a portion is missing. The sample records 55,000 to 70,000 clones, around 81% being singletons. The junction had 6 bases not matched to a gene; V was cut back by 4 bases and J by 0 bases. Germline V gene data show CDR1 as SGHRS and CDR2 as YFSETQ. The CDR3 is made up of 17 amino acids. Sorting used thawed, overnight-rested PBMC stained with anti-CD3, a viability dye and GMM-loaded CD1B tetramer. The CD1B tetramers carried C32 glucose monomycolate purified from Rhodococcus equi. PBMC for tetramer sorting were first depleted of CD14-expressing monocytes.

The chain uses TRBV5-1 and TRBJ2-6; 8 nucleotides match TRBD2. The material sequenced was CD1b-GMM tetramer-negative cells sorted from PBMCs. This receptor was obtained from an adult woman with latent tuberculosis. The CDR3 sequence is CASSPGTRGSGANVLTF. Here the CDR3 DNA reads TGCGCCAGCAGCCCCGGGACTAGGGGCTCTGGGGCCAACGTCCTGACTTTC.